This T cell receptor (beta chain) was captured in a study of T cell changes during pregnancy in multiple sclerosis. The J segment lost 2 bases and the V segment lost 3 bases, leaving 15 bases of the junction unmatched. CDR3 size: 18 residues. CDR1 MDHEN and CDR2 SYDVKM come from the germline V gene. Measured with immunoSEQ multiplex PCR; TCRdb has only the in-frame clones, and not every one. There are 40,000 to 55,000 clones in the sample; about 89% occur only once, and under 0.7% lies in the top ten. The clonotype comes from a female donor with multiple sclerosis, enrolled in a pregnancy study. The specimen was CD4+ T cells from peripheral blood mononuclear cells, collected in the first trimester of pregnancy. The V and J genes are TRBV28 and TRBJ2-7; 8 nucleotides align to TRBD1. The DNA for the CDR3 is TGTGCCAGCAGTTTGGGTTTAGGCGGGACAGGTAAACCCTACGAGCAGTACTTC. Amino acid sequence: CASSLGLGGTGKPYEQYF.